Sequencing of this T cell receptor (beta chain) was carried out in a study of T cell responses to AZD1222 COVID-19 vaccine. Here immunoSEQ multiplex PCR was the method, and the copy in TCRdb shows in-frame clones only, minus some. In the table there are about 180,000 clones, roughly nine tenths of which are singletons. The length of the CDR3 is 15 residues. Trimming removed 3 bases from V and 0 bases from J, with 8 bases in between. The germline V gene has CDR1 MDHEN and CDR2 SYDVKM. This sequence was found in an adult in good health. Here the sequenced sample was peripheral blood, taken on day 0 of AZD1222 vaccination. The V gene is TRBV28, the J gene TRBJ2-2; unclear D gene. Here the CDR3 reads CASSFLKANTGELFF. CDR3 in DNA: TGTGCCAGCAGTTTCTTAAAGGCGAACACCGGGGAGCTGTTTTTT.